This TCR beta chain was obtained from a study of beta chain features in type 1 diabetes. General study results and limits: TCRB CDR3s were moderately but significantly shorter in Type 1 diabetes patients in all four CD4+ subsets.

Expressed TCRB transcripts were sequenced, since all the RNA that had been isolated was reverse transcribed. Method: immunoSEQ multiplex PCR; TCRdb's copy keeps in-frame clones and lacks some. The table shows just under 150,000 clones, with about 13% occurring only once. This clone came up a few times. Antigen unknown. Markers CD45RO/CCR7/CD25/CD127/CD95/CD27 served to sort CD4+ naive, central memory, regulatory and stem cell-like memory cells. J was trimmed by 4 bases and V by 4 bases; bases with no gene match: 7. The CDR3 sequence is 16 residues long. Germline V lookup: CDR1 MDHEN, CDR2 SYDVKM. V and J are TRBV28 and TRBJ2-5; 12 bases line up with TRBD1. The sample consisted of central memory CD4+ T cells from blood. The source of this sequence is a man aged 18-30 years with type 1 diabetes. The CDR3 region has the DNA TGTGCCAGCAGTTCTACCGGGACAGGGGGCCGAGAGACCCAGTACTTC. Translated, it gives CASSSTGTGGRETQYF.